This entry lists 24 T cell receptor beta chains sequenced from one sample in a study of cytomegalovirus exposure and HLA in healthy donors. The PCR ran on 60 Vbeta and 13 Jbeta primers. The method was immunoSEQ multiplex PCR; TCRdb's version includes in-frame clones alone and lacks a portion of them. The sample holds approximately 150,000 clones, approximately 57% seen once. The sequenced sample consisted of PBMCs. The origin of the receptors is a male donor in good health and CMV-seronegative.

The CDR3 sequence: CASSLGTSGGPSSYNEQFF. The CDR3 region has the DNA TGTGCCAGCAGTCTAGGGACTAGCGGGGGGCCGAGCTCCTACAATGAGCAGTTCTTC. The gene calls are TRBV7-2 and TRBJ2-1, with TRBD2 matching over 15 bases. Looked up from germline, CDR1 is SGHTA and CDR2 is FQGNSA. The length of the CDR3 is 19 residues. The J segment lost 0 bases and the V segment lost 6 bases, leaving 9 bases of the junction unmatched.

The table lists this clone with a few counts. This rearrangement joins TRBV9 to TRBJ1-1, with 10 bases aligning to TRBD1. Germline-derived CDR1 and CDR2 are SGDLS and YYNGEE. V trimming: 0 bases; J trimming: 1 base; junction bases outside the gene matches: 3. CDR3 length: 16 residues. Here the CDR3 reads CASSVETGGPNTEAFF. In DNA, the CDR3 is TGTGCCAGCAGCGTAGAGACAGGGGGCCCGAACACTGAAGCTTTCTTT. Combining the CDR3 with reference TRBV9 and TRBJ1-1 gives the whole variable domain DSGVTQTPKHLITATGQRVTLRCSPRSGDLSVYWYQQSLDQGLQFLIQYYNGEERAKGNILERFSAQQFPDLHSELNLSSLELGDSALYFCASSVETGGPNTEAFFGQGTRLTVV.

This clone was detected only once. The rearrangement joins TRBV9 to TRBJ2-1, with D possibly TRBD1 on 5 matching bases. CDR1 SGDLS and CDR2 YYNGEE come from the germline V gene. The CDR3 runs 16 residues. Deletions cut 0 bases from V and 2 bases from J, with 12 bases between. The CDR3 spells CASSVGTSYPYNEQFF. DNA for the CDR3: TGTGCCAGCAGCGTAGGGACATCCTACCCCTACAATGAGCAGTTCTTC.

This clone occurred a few times. The chain joins TRBV6-1 to TRBJ1-2; no reliable D call. Germline loops: CDR1 MNHNS, CDR2 SASEGT. The CDR3 runs to 12 residues. V was shortened by 2 bases and J by 4 bases, with 5 bases between the two germline ends. The CDR3 nucleotides are TGTGCCAGCAGTGAATCCGGCTATGGCTACACCTTC. This gives the protein CASSESGYGYTF.

This rearrangement joins TRBV5-1 to TRBJ2-3; no definite D call. The CDR3 extends over 15 amino acids. Trimming stripped 8 bases from V and 0 bases from J, with 16 bases between. The germline V gene has CDR1 SGHRS and CDR2 YFSETQ. CDR3 DNA sequence: TGCGCCAGTTCACCACAAGTACCTAGCACAGATACGCAGTATTTT. It translates to CASSPQVPSTDTQYF.

This chain links TRBV2 with TRBJ2-1, with D perhaps matching TRBD1 (6 bases). The CDR3 covers 10 residues. Germline V CDR1 and CDR2: SNHLY, FYNNEI. V was pared by 8 bases and J by 11 bases, with 10 bases between. The CDR3 DNA reads as TGTGCCAGCTGGCAGGGGAAGCAGTTCTTC. Translation: CASWQGKQFF.

The V and J genes are TRBV7-9 and TRBJ1-1; D ambiguous. CDR3 length equals 16 residues. V lost 2 bases, J lost 4 bases, and 17 bases lay in between. Germline V lookup: CDR1 SEHNR, CDR2 FQNEAQ (reference sequence). CDR3 amino acids: CASSLLRGLLGTEAFF. DNA of the CDR3: TGTGCCAGCAGCTTACTCCGCGGTCTGTTGGGCACTGAAGCTTTCTTT.

The V gene is TRBV29-1, the J gene TRBJ2-1, with a weak D call TRBD1 (8 bases). The CDR3 runs 16 residues. Per germline, CDR1 SQVTM and CDR2 ANQGSEA. V lost 0 bases, J lost 8 bases, and 20 bases lay in between. The CDR3 is CSVEEAGRQGIYEQFF. The CDR3, as DNA: TGCAGCGTTGAAGAAGCGGGGCGACAGGGGATTTATGAGCAGTTCTTC.

The chain recombines TRBV21-1 with TRBJ1-5. TRBV21-1 is flagged as a pseudogene. This CDR3 region has 10 residues. Here the CDR3 DNA reads TGTGCCAGCACCCGGAGGCCCCAGCATTTT. The encoded protein is CASTRRPQHF.

There are a few counts of this clone. V usage is TRBV7-3 and J usage is TRBJ1-1; the D gene is possibly TRBD1 (6 bases). Looked up from germline, CDR1 is SGHTA and CDR2 is FQGTGA. V lost 5 bases and J lost 1, with 11 bases in between. The CDR3 length is 14 residues. The CDR3 nucleotides read TGTGCCAGCAGCCTACAGGGTGGGAACACTGAAGCTTTCTTT. Translated, it gives CASSLQGGNTEAFF.

The rearrangement joins TRBV9 to TRBJ2-2; 12 positions agree with TRBD1. Losses at the gene ends were 4 bases for V and 8 bases for J; bases not matched to a gene: 9. This CDR3 has 16 residues. Germline-derived CDR1 and CDR2 are SGDLS and YYNGEE. The DNA for the CDR3 is TGTGCCAGCAGCATCCCGGGACAGGGGGCAGGAGGGGAGCTGTTTTTT. It specifies CASSIPGQGAGGELFF.

The gene calls are TRBV4-1 and TRBJ1-4; the match to TRBD1 covers 7 bases. This CDR3 comprises 13 residues. Germline trimming cut 0 bases from V and 13 bases from J; bases unmatched to any gene: 5. Germline CDR1 MGHRA, CDR2 YSYEKL. This CDR3 is CASSQESGQALFF. The CDR3 DNA reads as TGCGCCAGCAGCCAAGAATCCGGACAGGCACTGTTTTTT.

The chain couples TRBV6-4 to TRBJ2-3; 7 nucleotides align to TRBD2. Germline values: CDR1 MRHNA, CDR2 SNTAGT. The length of the CDR3 is 15 residues. After removal of 3 bases from V and 0 bases from J, the junction contained 3 bases not matched to a gene. The CDR3 spells CASSEASGSTDTQYF. CDR3 coding DNA: TGTGCCAGCAGTGAAGCTAGCGGAAGCACAGATACGCAGTATTTT.

This clone turned up a few times. The chain recombines TRBV11-2 with TRBJ2-1, with 8 bases aligning to TRBD2. Germline lookup yields CDR1 SGHAT and CDR2 FQNNGV. After removal of 5 bases from V and 4 bases from J, the junction contained 7 bases not matched to a gene. This CDR3 contains 15 residues. The CDR3 is CASSPLSGEYNEQFF. The CDR3 DNA reads as TGTGCCAGCAGCCCCCTTAGCGGGGAGTACAATGAGCAGTTCTTC.

The rearrangement links TRBV2 to TRBJ1-2, with 8 bases that match TRBD1. This CDR3 has 14 amino acids. Germline V gives CDR1 SNHLY, CDR2 FYNNEI. Germline trimming cut 9 bases from V and 4 bases from J; bases unmatched to any gene: 10. The CDR3 loop reads CAREGGQEVYGYTF. DNA of the CDR3: TGTGCCAGGGAGGGGGGACAGGAGGTCTATGGCTACACCTTC. Supplemented by reference TRBV2 and TRBJ1-2, the full variable domain reads EPEVTQTPSHQVTQMGQEVILRCVPISNHLYFYWYRQILGQKVEFLVSFYNNEISEKSEIFDDQFSVERPDGSNFTLKIRSTKLEDSAMYFCAREGGQEVYGYTFGSGTRLTVV.

The table lists this clone with a count of one. The rearrangement uses TRBV5-6 and TRBJ1-6; 8 bases line up with TRBD1. The germline V gene has CDR1 SGHDT and CDR2 YYEEEE. CDR3 length: 15 residues. J was trimmed by 4 bases and V by 4 bases; bases with no gene match: 4. The CDR3 DNA reads as TGTGCCAGCAGCCCACAGGGGGTTTATAATTCACCCCTCCACTTT. Its protein product is CASSPQGVYNSPLHF.

The chain recombines TRBV18 with TRBJ1-4; D uncertain. Deletions cut 1 base from V and 5 bases from J, with 8 bases between. The CDR3 sequence is 14 residues long. Germline V gene data show CDR1 as KGHSH and CDR2 as LQKENI. CDR3 loop: CASSPQQKNEKLFF. CDR3 nucleotides: TGTGCCAGCTCACCACAACAGAAAAATGAAAAACTGTTTTTT.

CDR3 nucleotides: TGCAGCGCCCGTGGACAGAAGAACACTGAAGCTTTCTTT. Encoded protein: CSARGQKNTEAFF. The chain joins TRBV29-1 to TRBJ1-1; a weak D match, TRBD1 (6 bases). In germline, CDR1 is SQVTM, CDR2 ANQGSEA. The CDR3 contains 13 residues. Trimming took off 7 bases at V and 1 base at J, with 13 bases between the two ends.

The chain links TRBV5-4 to TRBJ1-1; D not resolved. There are 12 residues in the CDR3. Trimming cost V 0 bases and J 8 bases, with 8 bases left between them. CDR1 SGHNT and CDR2 YYREEE come from the germline V gene (reference sequence). The CDR3 region has the DNA TGTGCCAGCAGCTTGGCCGGTTTCGAAGCTTTCTTT. This sequence encodes CASSLAGFEAFF.

This rearrangement joins TRBV6-5 to TRBJ2-5, with TRBD2 matching over 9 bases. V dropped 5 bases and J dropped 1; count of bases not matched to a gene: 5. The CDR3 spans 15 residues. Germline V gives CDR1 MNHEY, CDR2 SVGAGI. The DNA of the CDR3 is TGTGCCAGCAGTCCAGCGGGGGGCTCCCAAGAGACCCAGTACTTC. Translated, it gives CASSPAGGSQETQYF.

This chain uses TRBV7-8 with TRBJ2-7; 10 bases align to TRBD1. The V and J ends lost 5 bases and 0 bases, in that order; junction bases with no gene match: 4. The germline V gene encodes CDR1 SGHVS and CDR2 FQNEAQ. This CDR3 comprises 15 residues. Here the CDR3 reads CASSRRDRGSYEQYF. The CDR3 nucleotides are TGTGCCAGCAGCCGTAGGGACAGGGGCTCCTACGAGCAGTACTTC.

V usage is TRBV19 and J usage is TRBJ1-5; D is unresolved. The CDR3 length is 13 residues. Germline V gene sequence: CDR1 LNHDA, CDR2 SQIVND (reference sequence). V was trimmed by 4 bases and J by 5 bases, leaving 9 bases between them. The CDR3 protein is CASSSRQDQPQHF. The CDR3 DNA follows: TGTGCCAGTAGTAGTAGGCAGGATCAGCCCCAGCATTTT.

This clone was counted a few times. The genes are TRBV28 and TRBJ1-5; tentative D call: TRBD1 (6 bases). V lost 6 bases to trimming and J lost 0 bases, with 24 bases between them. CDR1 is MDHEN and CDR2 is SYDVKM in the germline V gene. The length of the CDR3 is 19 residues. The CDR3 is CASRPPRGQRLNSNQPQHF. CDR3 in DNA: TGTGCCAGCAGACCTCCCAGGGGCCAACGACTCAATAGCAATCAGCCCCAGCATTTT.

The chain employs TRBV7-2 and TRBJ1-5, with TRBD1 matching over 8 bases. The CDR3 has 15 amino acids. From germline, CDR1 is SGHTA and CDR2 FQGNSA. The V and J ends lost 1 base and 7 bases, in that order; junction bases with no gene match: 6. CDR3 amino acids: CASSLGTGLGQPQHF. The CDR3 bases are TGTGCCAGCAGCTTAGGGACAGGGCTCGGACAGCCCCAGCATTTT.